These T cell receptor beta chains were read from a single sample in a study of blood T cell repertoires in COVID-19. This table comes from immunoSEQ multiplex PCR, and its TCRdb copy is limited to in-frame clones, with some not included. The data contain about 79,000 clones, roughly 91% of them singletons. The specimen was peripheral blood. These receptors all come from a man aged 65-85 years with active or convalescent COVID-19. The CDR3 runs from the conserved cysteine through the conserved F or W. The D gene is left open where the match is weak. Size is stated for part of the rows, as once, few or many counts, or as a class when the clone is expanded.

>TRBV7-3|TRBD1|TRBJ1-6|-
CASSATGGSPLHF
TGTGCCAGCAGCGCTACAGGGGGGTCACCCCTCCACTTT
>TRBV7-8|TRBD1|TRBJ1-4|-
CASSSQTGRREKLFF
TGTGCCAGCAGCTCACAGACAGGGCGTAGGGAAAAACTGTTTTTT
>TRBV2|TRBD1|TRBJ1-5|few
CASSEEQGRVSNQPQHF
TGTGCCAGCAGTGAAGAACAGGGGCGGGTCAGCAATCAGCCCCAGCATTTT
>TRBV4-1|-|TRBJ1-2|-
CASSQDLRGGYGYTF
TGCGCCAGCAGCCAAGATTTACGGGGAGGCTATGGCTACACCTTC
>TRBV4-1|-|TRBJ1-5|few
CASSQEGSYGKPQHF
TGCGCCAGCAGCCAAGAAGGGAGTTATGGAAAGCCCCAGCATTTT
>TRBV11-2|TRBD1|TRBJ2-5|once
CASSQGAAETQYF
TGTGCCAGCAGCCAGGGGGCAGCCGAGACCCAGTACTTC
>TRBV5-5|TRBD1|TRBJ1-3|once
CASSFYRGRGSGNTIYF
TGTGCCAGCAGCTTCTACAGGGGGCGCGGTTCTGGAAACACCATATATTTT
>TRBV19|TRBD2|TRBJ2-5|-
CASSIRLAGGLQETQYF
TGTGCCAGTAGTATTAGGCTAGCGGGAGGGCTCCAAGAGACCCAGTACTTC
>TRBV19|TRBD2|TRBJ2-7|-
CASSLASGSNGYEQYF
TGTGCCAGTAGTCTGGCTAGCGGGAGCAACGGCTACGAGCAGTACTTC
>TRBV5-8|TRBD1|TRBJ1-4|-
CASSYTGTGTEKLFF
TGTGCCAGCAGCTACACCGGGACAGGGACTGAAAAACTGTTTTTT
>TRBV12-3/TRBV12-4|TRBD1|TRBJ1-1|-
CASNLLGQGGAFF
TGTGCCAGCAACCTATTGGGACAGGGTGGAGCTTTCTTT
>TRBV6-5|-|TRBJ1-1|-
CASSYRLQGSLVFF
TGTGCCAGCAGTTACCGGCTACAGGGCAGCCTCGTCTTCTTT
>TRBV29-1|-|TRBJ2-1|-
CSVDSVAYNEQFF
TGCAGCGTGGACAGTGTAGCCTACAATGAGCAGTTCTTC
>TRBV28|TRBD2|TRBJ2-3|-
CASRLGLAGPDTQYF
TGTGCCAGCAGACTCGGACTAGCGGGACCAGATACGCAGTATTTT
>TRBV7-2|TRBD1|TRBJ1-1|-
CASSLGTGLNTEAFF
TGTGCCAGCAGCTTAGGGACAGGGCTGAACACTGAAGCTTTCTTT
>TRBV4-2|TRBD2|TRBJ2-3|-
CASSQSASGSGGDTQYF
TGTGCCAGCAGCCAATCCGCTAGCGGGAGTGGTGGAGATACGCAGTATTTT
>TRBV18|TRBD1|TRBJ1-1|-
CASPAPQGLNTEAFF
TGTGCCAGCCCCGCCCCACAGGGGTTGAACACTGAAGCTTTCTTT
>TRBV11-2|TRBD1|TRBJ1-2|-
CASRQQGAVGYTF
TGTGCCAGCAGGCAACAGGGGGCAGTTGGCTACACCTTC
>TRBV3-1/TRBV3-2|TRBD1|TRBJ2-2|-
CASSPSGTDTGELFF
TGTGCCAGCAGCCCTTCCGGGACAGACACCGGGGAGCTGTTTTTT
>TRBV7-3|-|TRBJ2-1|-
CASSLNLVSYNEQFF
TGTGCCAGCAGCTTAAACCTAGTTTCCTACAATGAGCAGTTCTTC
>TRBV6-6|-|TRBJ1-5|once
CASLGAYSNQPQHF
TGTGCCAGCCTGGGCGCTTATAGCAATCAGCCCCAGCATTTT
>TRBV10-3|-|TRBJ1-2|-
CAISDRGSGYTF
TGTGCCATCAGTGACAGGGGAAGTGGCTACACCTTC
>TRBV5-4|-|TRBJ2-5|-
CASSPGGAQETQYF
TGTGCCAGCAGCCCAGGAGGCGCCCAGGAGACCCAGTACTTC
>TRBV9|-|TRBJ2-3|-
CASSTPSAQYF
TGTGCCAGCAGCACCCCGTCGGCGCAGTATTTT
>TRBV4-1|-|TRBJ1-3|-
CASSQLRFSGNTIYF
TGCGCCAGCAGCCAACTGCGGTTCTCTGGAAACACCATATATTTT
>TRBV27|-|TRBJ1-3|-
CASSQGARPGNTIYF
TGTGCCAGCAGTCAAGGGGCCCGGCCCGGAAACACCATATATTTT
>TRBV10-2|TRBD2|TRBJ2-7|-
CASSDIAGSSYEQYF
TGCGCCAGCAGTGACATAGCGGGTAGCTCCTACGAGCAGTACTTC
>TRBV7-2|-|TRBJ1-5|-
CASSLGARRNQPQHF
TGTGCCAGCAGCTTGGGTGCGAGGCGCAATCAGCCCCAGCATTTT
>TRBV29-1|-|TRBJ1-2|-
CSVVAAGARGFGGYTF
TGCAGCGTTGTAGCCGCTGGCGCCCGAGGATTCGGTGGCTACACCTTC